This TCR beta chain comes out of a study of blood T cells in healthy people across ages. Trimming took off 1 base at V and 5 bases at J, with 20 bases between the two ends. Germline-derived CDR1 and CDR2 are LGHNA and YSLEER. The CDR3 sequence is 17 residues long. Only a few counts were recorded for this clonotype. A sample-barcoded 5' primer and a J-beta primer mix were used in a second PCR of roughly 7 to 11 cycles. Each of the samples gave a minimum of 2.5 million paired-end reads that contained CDR3. TCRdb redid the calling of the 5' RACE reads with MiXCR, one entry per CDR3 protein. The repertoire holds about a million distinct CDR3 sequences, with roughly two fifths as singletons.

Specimen: blood. This sequence originates from a man aged 18 to 35 in good health. The chain carries TRBV4-3 and TRBJ1-2; tentative D call: TRBD1 (6 bases). In DNA form, the CDR3 reads TGCGCCAGCAGCCAAGGAAGAGGGGGGTTGGAATATTATGGCTACACCTTC. Its protein is CASSQGRGGLEYYGYTF.